The sequence of this TCR beta chain was determined in a study of T cell responses to AZD1222 COVID-19 vaccine. Method: immunoSEQ multiplex PCR; TCRdb's copy keeps in-frame clones and lacks some. The sample shows about 67,000 clones, around 84% of them seen only once. This clone was counted ten times or more. The ends were cut back, 0 bases at V and 1 base at J, with 15 bases in the middle. Per the germline V gene, CDR1 is SGHRS and CDR2 is YFSETQ. The CDR3 spans 17 residues. The chain employs TRBV5-1 and TRBJ2-3; tentatively, D is TRBD1 (6 bases). The source of this sequence is an adult in good health. The sample was peripheral blood, taken on day 0 of AZD1222 vaccination. The CDR3 DNA is TGCGCCAGCAGCTTGGGAGGGACACCGCAAGGCACAGATACGCAGTATTTT. Encoded protein: CASSLGGTPQGTDTQYF.